The clone carrying this T cell receptor (beta chain) has just a few counts. This specimen belongs to a study of cytomegalovirus exposure and HLA in healthy donors. PCR was performed using 60 Vbeta and 13 Jbeta primers. Profiled with immunoSEQ multiplex PCR; TCRdb holds only in-frame clones, not every one. Among over 150,000 clones, more than 75% were seen once, and the ten largest hold 2.5% to 3%. The sample was PBMCs. The origin of this receptor is a man in his thirties or forties in good health and CMV-seropositive.

The CDR3 reads CASSIKPQETQYF. CDR3 coding DNA: TGCGCCAGCAGCATCAAGCCTCAAGAGACCCAGTACTTC. The chain carries TRBV4-1 and TRBJ2-5; D gene uncertain. Germline assignment: CDR1 MGHRA and CDR2 YSYEKL. The CDR3 covers 13 residues. V dropped 5 bases and J dropped 2 bases, with 9 bases sitting between them.